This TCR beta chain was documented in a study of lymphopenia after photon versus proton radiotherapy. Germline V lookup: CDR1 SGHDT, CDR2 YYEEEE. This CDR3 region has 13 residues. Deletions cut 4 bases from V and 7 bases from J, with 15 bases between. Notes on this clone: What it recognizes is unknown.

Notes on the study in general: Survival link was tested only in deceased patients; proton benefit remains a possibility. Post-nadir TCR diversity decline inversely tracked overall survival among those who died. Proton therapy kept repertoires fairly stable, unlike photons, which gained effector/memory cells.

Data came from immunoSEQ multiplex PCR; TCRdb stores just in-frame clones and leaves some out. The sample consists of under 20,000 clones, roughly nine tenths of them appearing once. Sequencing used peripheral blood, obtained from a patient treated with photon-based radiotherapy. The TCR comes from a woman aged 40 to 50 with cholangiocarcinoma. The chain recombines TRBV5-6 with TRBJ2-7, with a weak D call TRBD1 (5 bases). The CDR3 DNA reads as TGTGCCAGCAGCCAGGGTAGAGTTTGGGAGCAGTACTTC. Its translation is CASSQGRVWEQYF.